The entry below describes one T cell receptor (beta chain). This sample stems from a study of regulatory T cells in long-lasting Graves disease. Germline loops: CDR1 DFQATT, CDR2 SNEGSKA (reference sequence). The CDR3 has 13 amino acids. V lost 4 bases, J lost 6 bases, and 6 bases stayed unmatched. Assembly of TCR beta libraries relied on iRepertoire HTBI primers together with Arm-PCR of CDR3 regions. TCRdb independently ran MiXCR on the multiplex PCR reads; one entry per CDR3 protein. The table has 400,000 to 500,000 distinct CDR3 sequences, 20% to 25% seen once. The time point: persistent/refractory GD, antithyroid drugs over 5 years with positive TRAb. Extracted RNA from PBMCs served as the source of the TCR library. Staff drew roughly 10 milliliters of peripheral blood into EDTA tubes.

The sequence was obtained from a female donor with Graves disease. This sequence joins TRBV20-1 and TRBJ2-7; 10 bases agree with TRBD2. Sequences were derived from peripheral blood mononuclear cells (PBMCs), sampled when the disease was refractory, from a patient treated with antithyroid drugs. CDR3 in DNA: TGCAGTGCTATCGGGACTAGCGACAGCGAGCAGTACTTC. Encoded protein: CSAIGTSDSEQYF.